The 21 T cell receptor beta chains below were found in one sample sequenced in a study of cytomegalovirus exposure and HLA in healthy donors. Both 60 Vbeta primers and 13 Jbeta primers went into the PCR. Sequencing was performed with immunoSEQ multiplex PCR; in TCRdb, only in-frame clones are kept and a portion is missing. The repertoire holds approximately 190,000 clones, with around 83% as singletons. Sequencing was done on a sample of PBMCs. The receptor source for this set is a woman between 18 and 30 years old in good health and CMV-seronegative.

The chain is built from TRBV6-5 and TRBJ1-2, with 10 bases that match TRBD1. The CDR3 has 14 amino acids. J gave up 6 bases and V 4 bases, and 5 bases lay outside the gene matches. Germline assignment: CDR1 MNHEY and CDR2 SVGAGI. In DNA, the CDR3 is TGTGCCAGCAGTTCTCCGGGACAGGGGAATGGCTACACCTTC. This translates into CASSSPGQGNGYTF.

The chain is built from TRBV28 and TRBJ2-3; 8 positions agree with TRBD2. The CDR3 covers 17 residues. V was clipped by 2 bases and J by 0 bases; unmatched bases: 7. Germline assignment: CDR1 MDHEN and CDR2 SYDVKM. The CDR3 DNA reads TGTGCCAGCAGTTTAAGTGCGGGAGGTTGGAGCACAGATACGCAGTATTTT. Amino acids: CASSLSAGGWSTDTQYF.

The CDR3 sequence: CASRWTGNTEAFF. The CDR3 bases are TGTGCCAGCAGGTGGACAGGGAACACTGAAGCTTTCTTT. The chain is built from TRBV6-5 and TRBJ1-1; 7 bases match TRBD1. The CDR3 runs 13 residues. J gave up 1 base and V 6 bases, and 2 bases lay outside the gene matches. The germline CDR1 and CDR2 sequences are MNHEY and SVGAGI.

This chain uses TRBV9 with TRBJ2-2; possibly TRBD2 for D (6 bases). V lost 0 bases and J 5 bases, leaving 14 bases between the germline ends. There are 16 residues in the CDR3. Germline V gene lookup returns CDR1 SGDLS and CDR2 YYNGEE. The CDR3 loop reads CASSVGGVGPTGELFF. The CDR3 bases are TGTGCCAGCAGCGTAGGGGGGGTAGGCCCAACCGGGGAGCTGTTTTTT. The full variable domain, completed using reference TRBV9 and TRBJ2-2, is DSGVTQTPKHLITATGQRVTLRCSPRSGDLSVYWYQQSLDQGLQFLIQYYNGEERAKGNILERFSAQQFPDLHSELNLSSLELGDSALYFCASSVGGVGPTGELFFGEGSRLTVL.

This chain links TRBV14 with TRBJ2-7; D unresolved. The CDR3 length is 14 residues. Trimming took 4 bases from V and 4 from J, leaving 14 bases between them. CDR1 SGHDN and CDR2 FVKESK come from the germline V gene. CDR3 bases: TGTGCCAGCAGCCCTCCCGGCGGCGGATACGAGCAGTACGTC. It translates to CASSPPGGGYEQYV.

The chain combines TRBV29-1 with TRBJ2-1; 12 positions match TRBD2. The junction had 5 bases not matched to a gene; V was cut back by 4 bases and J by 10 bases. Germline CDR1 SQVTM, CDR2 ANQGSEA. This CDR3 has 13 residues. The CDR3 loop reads CSVVLAGGWEQFF. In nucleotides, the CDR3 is TGCAGCGTTGTACTAGCGGGAGGTTGGGAGCAGTTCTTC.

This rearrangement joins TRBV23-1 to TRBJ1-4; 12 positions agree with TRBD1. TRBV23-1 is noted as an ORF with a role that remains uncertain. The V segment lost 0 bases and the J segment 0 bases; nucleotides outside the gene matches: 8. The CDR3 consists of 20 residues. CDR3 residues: CASSQSGQGARNATNEKLFF. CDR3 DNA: TGCGCCAGCAGTCAATCGGGACAGGGGGCGAGGAATGCAACTAATGAAAAACTGTTTTTT.

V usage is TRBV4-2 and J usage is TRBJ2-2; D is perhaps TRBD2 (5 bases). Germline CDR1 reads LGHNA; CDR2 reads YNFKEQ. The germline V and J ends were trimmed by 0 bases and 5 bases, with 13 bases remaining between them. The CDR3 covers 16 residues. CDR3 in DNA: TGTGCCAGCAGCCAAGATGGCGGGCTATCGACCGGGGAGCTGTTTTTT. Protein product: CASSQDGGLSTGELFF.

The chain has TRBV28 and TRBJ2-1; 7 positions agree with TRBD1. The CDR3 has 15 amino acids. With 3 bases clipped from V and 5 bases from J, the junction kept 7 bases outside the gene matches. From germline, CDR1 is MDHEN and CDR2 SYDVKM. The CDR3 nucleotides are TGTGCCAGCAGTTTCCCTCAGGGACAGCACAATGAGCAGTTCTTC. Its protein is CASSFPQGQHNEQFF.

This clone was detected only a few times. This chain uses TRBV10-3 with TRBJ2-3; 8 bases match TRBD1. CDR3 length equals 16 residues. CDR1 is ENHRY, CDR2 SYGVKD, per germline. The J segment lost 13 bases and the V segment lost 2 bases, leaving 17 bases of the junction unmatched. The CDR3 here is CAISETIDSLQGVKYF. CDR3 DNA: TGTGCCATCAGTGAGACCATCGACTCATTACAGGGGGTGAAGTATTTT.

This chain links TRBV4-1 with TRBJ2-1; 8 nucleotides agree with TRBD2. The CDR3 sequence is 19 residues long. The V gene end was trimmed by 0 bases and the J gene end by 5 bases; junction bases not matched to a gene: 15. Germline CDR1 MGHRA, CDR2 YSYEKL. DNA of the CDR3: TGCGCCAGCAGCCAAGACCCCGACGTGATACTAGCGGACAACAATGAGCAGTTCTTC. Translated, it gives CASSQDPDVILADNNEQFF.

CDR3 region: CASSVGTSRGGSNEQFF. CDR3 nucleotide sequence: TGTGCCAGCAGCGTAGGGACCTCTAGAGGAGGTTCCAATGAGCAGTTCTTC. The rearrangement uses TRBV9 and TRBJ2-1; a possible D gene is TRBD2 (5 bases). Germline V gene data show CDR1 as SGDLS and CDR2 as YYNGEE. The V and J ends lost 0 bases and 6 bases respectively, with 19 bases between them. This CDR3 spans 17 amino acids.

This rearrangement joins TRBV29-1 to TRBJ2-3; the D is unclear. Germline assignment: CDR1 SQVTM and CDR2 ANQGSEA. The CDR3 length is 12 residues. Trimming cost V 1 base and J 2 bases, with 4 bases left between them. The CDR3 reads CSVEVYTDTQYF. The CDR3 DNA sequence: TGCAGCGTTGAAGTCTACACAGATACGCAGTATTTT.

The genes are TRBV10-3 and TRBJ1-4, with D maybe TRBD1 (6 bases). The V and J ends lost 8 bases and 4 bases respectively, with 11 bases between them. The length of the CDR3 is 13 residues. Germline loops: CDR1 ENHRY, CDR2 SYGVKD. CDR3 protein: CAIGAGVNEKLFF. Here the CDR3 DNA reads TGTGCCATCGGAGCAGGGGTTAATGAAAAACTGTTTTTT.

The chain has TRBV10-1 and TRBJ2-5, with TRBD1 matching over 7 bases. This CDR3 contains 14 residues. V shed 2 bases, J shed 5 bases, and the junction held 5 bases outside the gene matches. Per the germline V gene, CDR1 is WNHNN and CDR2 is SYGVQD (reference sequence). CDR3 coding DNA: TGCGCCAGCAGTGAGACAGGGGTCGAGGAGACCCAGTACTTC. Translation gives CASSETGVEETQYF.

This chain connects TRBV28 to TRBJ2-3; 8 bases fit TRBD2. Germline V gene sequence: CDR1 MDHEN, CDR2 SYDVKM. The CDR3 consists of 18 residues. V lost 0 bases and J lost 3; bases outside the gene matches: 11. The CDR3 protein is CASSLWERAGVGTDTQYF. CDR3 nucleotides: TGTGCCAGCAGTTTATGGGAACGAGCGGGAGTTGGGACAGATACGCAGTATTTT.

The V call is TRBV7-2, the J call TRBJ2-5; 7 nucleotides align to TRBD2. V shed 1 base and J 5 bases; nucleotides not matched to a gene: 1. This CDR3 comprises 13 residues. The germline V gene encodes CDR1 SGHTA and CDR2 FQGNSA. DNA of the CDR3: TGTGCCAGCAGCTTAGTGGGGGGGGAGACCCAGTACTTC. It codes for CASSLVGGETQYF.

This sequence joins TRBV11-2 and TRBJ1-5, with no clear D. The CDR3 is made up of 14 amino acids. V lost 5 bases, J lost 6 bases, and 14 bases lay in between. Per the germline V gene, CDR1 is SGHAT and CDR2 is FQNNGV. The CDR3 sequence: CASSPGGEGQPQHF. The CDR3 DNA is TGTGCCAGCAGCCCAGGCGGGGAAGGTCAGCCCCAGCATTTT.

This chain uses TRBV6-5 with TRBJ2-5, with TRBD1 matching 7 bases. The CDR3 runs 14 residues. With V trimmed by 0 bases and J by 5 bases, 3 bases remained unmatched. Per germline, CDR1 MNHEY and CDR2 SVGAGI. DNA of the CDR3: TGTGCCAGCAGTTACTCAGGGGGCGCGGAGACCCAGTACTTC. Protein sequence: CASSYSGGAETQYF.

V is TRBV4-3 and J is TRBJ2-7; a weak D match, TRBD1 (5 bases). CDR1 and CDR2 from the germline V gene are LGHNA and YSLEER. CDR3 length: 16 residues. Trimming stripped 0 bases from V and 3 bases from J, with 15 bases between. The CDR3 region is CASSQDAGIYYYEQYF. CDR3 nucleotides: TGCGCCAGCAGCCAAGATGCAGGGATATATTACTACGAGCAGTACTTC.

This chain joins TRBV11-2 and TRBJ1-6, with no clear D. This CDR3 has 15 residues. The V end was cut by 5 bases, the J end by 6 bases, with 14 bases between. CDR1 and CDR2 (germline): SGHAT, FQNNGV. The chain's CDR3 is CASSLGVIGNSPLHF. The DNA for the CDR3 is TGTGCCAGCAGCCTCGGAGTTATTGGTAATTCACCCCTCCACTTT.